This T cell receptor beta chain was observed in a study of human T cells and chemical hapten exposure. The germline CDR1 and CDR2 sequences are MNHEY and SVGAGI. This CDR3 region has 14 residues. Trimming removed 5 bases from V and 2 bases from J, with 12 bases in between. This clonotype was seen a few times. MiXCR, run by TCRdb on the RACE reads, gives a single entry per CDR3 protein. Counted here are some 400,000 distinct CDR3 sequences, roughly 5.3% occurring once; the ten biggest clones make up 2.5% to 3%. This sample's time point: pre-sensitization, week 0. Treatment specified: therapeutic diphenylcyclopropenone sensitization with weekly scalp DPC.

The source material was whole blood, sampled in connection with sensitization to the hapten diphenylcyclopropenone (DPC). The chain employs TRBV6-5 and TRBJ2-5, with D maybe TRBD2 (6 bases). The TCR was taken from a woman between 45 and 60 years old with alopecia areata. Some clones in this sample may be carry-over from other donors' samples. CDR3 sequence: CASSPGRGQETQYF. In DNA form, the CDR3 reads TGTGCCAGCAGTCCCGGTCGGGGGCAAGAGACCCAGTACTTC.